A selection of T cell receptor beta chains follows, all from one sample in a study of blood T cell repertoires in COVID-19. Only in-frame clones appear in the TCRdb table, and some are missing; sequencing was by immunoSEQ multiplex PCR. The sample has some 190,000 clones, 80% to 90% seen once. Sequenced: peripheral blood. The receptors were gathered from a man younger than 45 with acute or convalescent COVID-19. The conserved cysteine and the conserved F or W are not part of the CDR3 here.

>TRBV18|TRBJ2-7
ASSPPLPSYEQY
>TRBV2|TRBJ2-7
ASGPQGYEQY
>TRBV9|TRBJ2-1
ASSVVSGGKGEQF
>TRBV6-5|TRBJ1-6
ASSYGRGEYPLH
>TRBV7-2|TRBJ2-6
ASQRVFQGRYSGANVLT
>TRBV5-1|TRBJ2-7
ASSSERGLPKGEQY
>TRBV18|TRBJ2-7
ASSPGHEQY
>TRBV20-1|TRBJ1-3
SATDNRVGGNTIY
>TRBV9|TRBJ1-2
ASSATGTANYGYT
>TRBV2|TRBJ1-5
ASSQSEDNQPQH